This note documents a single T cell receptor (beta chain) sequence. V trimming: 5 bases; J trimming: 5 bases; junction bases outside the gene matches: 6. The CDR3 is 14 residues long. CDR1 and CDR2 from the germline V gene are GTSNPN and SVGIG (reference sequence). Participants were placed into cohorts based on the clinical history they reported. Recovery among Cohort 3 donors was established by two negative PCRs, clearance, or symptom resolution. As originally analysed: Amplified reference gene primers provided the basis for estimating nucleated cell counts. Profiling relied on immunoSEQ multiplex PCR, and the TCRdb table lists in-frame clones only, not all of them. That table is the source of V, J and clone size, and D and trimming were worked out from the DNA. Among 350,000 to 450,000 clones listed, roughly nine tenths were seen once. The data were obtained in a study of blood T cell repertoires in COVID-19. As for the study in general: Nucleic acid was either cDNA or gDNA, and it came from T cells, B-cell-depleted T cells, or PBMCs.

The source is a man aged 25 to 40 who had recovered from COVID-19. The rearrangement joins TRBV30 to TRBJ1-4, with 9 bases matching TRBD1. The specimen sequenced was PBMCs or T cells enriched from blood (not recorded which). The CDR3 region has the DNA TGTGCCTGGGGGACCGGGACAGGGAATGAAAAACTGTTTTTT. It encodes CAWGTGTGNEKLFF.